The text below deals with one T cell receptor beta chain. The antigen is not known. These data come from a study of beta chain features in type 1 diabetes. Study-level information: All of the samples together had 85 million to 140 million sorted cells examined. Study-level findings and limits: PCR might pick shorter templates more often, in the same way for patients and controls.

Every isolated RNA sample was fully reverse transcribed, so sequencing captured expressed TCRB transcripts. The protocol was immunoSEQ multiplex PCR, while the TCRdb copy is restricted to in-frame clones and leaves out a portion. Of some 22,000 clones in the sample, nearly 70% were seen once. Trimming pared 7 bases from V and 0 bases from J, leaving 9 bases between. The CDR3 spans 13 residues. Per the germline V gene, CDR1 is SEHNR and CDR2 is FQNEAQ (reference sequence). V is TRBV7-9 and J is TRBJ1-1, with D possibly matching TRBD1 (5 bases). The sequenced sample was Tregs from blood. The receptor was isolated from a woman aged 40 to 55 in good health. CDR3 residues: CASTGGLNTEAFF. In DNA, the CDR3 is TGTGCCAGCACCGGGGGGTTGAACACTGAAGCTTTCTTT.